This T cell receptor (beta chain) emerged from a study of Graves' ophthalmopathy and Graves' hyperthyroidism. This clonotype was detected once. Trimming shortened V by 5 bases and J by 6 bases, and 7 bases separated the two germline ends. The CDR3 runs 11 residues. Per the germline V gene, CDR1 is SGHTA and CDR2 is FQGNSA. Using RNA transcripts, the TCR beta CDR3 regions were amplified. RT-PCR with HTBI primers came first, then second-round multiplex PCR. TCRdb re-called the multiplex PCR reads through MiXCR, storing one row per CDR3 protein. Among about 740,000 distinct CDR3 sequences listed, around 40% were seen once.

V and J are TRBV7-2 and TRBJ1-2; no reliable D call. The sequenced material came from peripheral blood. The clonotype originates from an adult man with Graves' ophthalmopathy. DNA for the CDR3: TGTGCCAGCAGCCGTTCGGATGGCTACACCTTC. This codes for CASSRSDGYTF.